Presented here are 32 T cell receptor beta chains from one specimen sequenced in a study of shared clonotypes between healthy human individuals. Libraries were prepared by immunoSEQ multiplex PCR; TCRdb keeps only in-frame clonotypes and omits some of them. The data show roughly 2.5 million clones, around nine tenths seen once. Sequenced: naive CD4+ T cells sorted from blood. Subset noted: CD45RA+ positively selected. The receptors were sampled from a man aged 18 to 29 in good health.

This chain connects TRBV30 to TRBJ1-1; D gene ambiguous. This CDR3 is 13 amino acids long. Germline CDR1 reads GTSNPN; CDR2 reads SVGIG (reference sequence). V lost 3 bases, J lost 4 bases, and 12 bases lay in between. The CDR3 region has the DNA TGTGCCTGGAGCTTAGACCCCGGCACTGAAGCTTTCTTT. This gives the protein CAWSLDPGTEAFF.

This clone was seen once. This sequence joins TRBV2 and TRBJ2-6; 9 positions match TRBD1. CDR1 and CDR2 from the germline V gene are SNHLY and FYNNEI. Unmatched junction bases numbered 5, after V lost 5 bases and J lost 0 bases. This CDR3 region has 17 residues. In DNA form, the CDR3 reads TGTGCCAGCAGTAGCCGGGACAGGGACTCTGGGGCCAACGTCCTGACTTTC. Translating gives CASSSRDRDSGANVLTF.

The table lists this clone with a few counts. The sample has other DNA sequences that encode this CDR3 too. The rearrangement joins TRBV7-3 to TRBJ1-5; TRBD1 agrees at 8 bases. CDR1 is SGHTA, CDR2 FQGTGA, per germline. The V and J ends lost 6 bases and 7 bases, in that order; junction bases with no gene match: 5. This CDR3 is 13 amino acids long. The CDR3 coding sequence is TGTGCCAGCAGTGACAGGGGTGGACAGCCCCAGCATTTT. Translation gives CASSDRGGQPQHF.

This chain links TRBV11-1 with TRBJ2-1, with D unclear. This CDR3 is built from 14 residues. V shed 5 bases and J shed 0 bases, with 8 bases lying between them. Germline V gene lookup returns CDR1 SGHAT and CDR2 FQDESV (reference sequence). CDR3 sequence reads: CASSPTGSYNEQFF. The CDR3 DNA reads TGTGCCAGCAGCCCCACGGGCTCCTACAATGAGCAGTTCTTC.

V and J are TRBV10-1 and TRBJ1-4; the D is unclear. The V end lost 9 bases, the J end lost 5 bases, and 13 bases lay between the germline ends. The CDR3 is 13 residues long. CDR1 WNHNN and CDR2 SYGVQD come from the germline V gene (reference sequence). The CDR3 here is CARSEVGNEKLFF. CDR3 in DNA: TGCGCCAGATCCGAGGTCGGAAATGAAAAACTGTTTTTT.

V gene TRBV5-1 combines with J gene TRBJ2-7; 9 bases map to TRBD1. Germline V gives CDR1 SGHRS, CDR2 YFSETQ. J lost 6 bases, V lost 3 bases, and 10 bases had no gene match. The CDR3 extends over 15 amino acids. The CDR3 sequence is CASSSVPGQGGEQYF. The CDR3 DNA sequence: TGCGCCAGCAGCTCTGTCCCGGGACAGGGAGGCGAGCAGTACTTC.

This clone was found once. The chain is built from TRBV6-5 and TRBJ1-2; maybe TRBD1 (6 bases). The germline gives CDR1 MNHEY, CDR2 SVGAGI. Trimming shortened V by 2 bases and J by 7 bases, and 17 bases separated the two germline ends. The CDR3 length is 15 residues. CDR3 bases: TGTGCCAGCAGTTACGGCGCAGGGGCAGTAAGTGGCTACACCTTC. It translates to CASSYGAGAVSGYTF.

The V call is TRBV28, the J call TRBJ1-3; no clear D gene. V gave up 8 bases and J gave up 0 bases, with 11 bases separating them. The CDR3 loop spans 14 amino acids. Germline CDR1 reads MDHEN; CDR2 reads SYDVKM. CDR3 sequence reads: CASGVVASGNTIYF. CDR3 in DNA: TGTGCCAGCGGGGTGGTGGCCTCTGGAAACACCATATATTTT.

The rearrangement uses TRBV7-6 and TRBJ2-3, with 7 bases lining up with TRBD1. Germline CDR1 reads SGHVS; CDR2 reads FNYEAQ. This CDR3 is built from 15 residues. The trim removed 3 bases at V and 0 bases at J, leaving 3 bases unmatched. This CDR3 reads CASSLTGSSTDTQYF. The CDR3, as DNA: TGTGCCAGCAGCTTGACAGGGTCTAGCACAGATACGCAGTATTTT.

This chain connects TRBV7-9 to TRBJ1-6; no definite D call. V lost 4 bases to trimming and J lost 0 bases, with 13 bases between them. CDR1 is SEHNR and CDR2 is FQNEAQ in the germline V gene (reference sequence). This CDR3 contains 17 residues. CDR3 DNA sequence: TGTGCCAGCAGCTCCTCAATGAAGAGCTCCTATAATTCACCCCTCCACTTT. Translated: CASSSSMKSSYNSPLHF.

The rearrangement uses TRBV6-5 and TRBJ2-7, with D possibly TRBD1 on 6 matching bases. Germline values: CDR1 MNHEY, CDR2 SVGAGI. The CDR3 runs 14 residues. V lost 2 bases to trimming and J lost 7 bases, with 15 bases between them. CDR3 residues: CASSYAGRGREQYF. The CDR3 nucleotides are TGTGCCAGCAGTTACGCAGGCAGGGGAAGGGAGCAGTACTTC.

CDR3 loop: CASSVESSGGLQTQYF. The DNA of the CDR3 is TGTGCCAGCAGCGTAGAGAGTAGCGGGGGCCTTCAGACCCAGTACTTC. The rearrangement joins TRBV9 to TRBJ2-5; TRBD2 agrees at 9 bases. Trimming at V came to 0 bases and at J to 6 bases, leaving 9 bases not matched to a gene. Germline-derived CDR1 and CDR2 are SGDLS and YYNGEE. The CDR3 covers 16 residues.

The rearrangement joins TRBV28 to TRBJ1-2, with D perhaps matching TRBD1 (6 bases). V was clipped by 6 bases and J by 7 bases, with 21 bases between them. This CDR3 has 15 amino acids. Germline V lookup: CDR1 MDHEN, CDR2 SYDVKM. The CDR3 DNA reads TGTGCCAGCAGGCCTGGGGGGGGCCATATGGTTGGCTACACCTTC. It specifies CASRPGGGHMVGYTF.

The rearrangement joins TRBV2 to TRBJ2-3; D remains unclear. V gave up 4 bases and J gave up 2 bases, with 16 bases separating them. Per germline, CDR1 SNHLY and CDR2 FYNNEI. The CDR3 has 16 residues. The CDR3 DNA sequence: TGTGCCAGCAGTGGGTCAGGAGCCAACTCCACAGATACGCAGTATTTT. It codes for CASSGSGANSTDTQYF.

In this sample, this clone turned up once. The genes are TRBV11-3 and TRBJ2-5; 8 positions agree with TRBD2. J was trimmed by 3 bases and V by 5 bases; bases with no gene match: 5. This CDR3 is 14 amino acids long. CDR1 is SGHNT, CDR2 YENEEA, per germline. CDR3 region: CASSPGTREETQYF. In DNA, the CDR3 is TGTGCCAGCAGCCCAGGGACTAGGGAAGAGACCCAGTACTTC.

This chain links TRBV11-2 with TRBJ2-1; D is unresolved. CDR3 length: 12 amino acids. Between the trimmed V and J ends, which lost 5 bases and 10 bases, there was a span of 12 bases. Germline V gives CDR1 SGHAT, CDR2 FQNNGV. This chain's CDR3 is CASSLPLSEQFF. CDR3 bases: TGTGCCAGCAGCCTCCCCTTGTCCGAGCAGTTCTTC.

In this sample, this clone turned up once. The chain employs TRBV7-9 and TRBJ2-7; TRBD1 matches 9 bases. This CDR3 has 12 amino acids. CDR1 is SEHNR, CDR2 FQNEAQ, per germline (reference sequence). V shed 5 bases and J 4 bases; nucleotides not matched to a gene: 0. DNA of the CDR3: TGTGCCAGCAGCGGGACAGGGTACGAGCAGTACTTC. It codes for CASSGTGYEQYF.

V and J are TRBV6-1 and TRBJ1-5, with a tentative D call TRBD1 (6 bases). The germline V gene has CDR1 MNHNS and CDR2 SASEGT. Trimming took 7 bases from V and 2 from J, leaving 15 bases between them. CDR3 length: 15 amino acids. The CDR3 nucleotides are TGTGCCAGCAACCGTTACAGGGAAGGCAATCAGCCCCAGCATTTT. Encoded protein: CASNRYREGNQPQHF.

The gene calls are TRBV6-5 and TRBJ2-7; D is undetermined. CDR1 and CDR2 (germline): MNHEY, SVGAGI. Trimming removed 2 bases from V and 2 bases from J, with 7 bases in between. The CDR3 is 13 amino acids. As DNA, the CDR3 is TGTGCCAGCAGTTACGAGCGAACCTACGAGCAGTACTTC. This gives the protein CASSYERTYEQYF.

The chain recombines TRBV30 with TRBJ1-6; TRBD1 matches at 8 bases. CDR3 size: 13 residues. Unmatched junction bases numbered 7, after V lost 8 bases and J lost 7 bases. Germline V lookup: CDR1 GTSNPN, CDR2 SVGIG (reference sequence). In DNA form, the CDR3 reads TGTGCCCTAGGGACAGGTGGAAATTCACCCCTCCACTTT. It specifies CALGTGGNSPLHF.

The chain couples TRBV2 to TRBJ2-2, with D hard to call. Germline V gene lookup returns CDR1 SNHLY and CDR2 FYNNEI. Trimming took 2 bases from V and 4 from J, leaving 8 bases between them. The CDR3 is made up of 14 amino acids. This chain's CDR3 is CASSELTATGELFF. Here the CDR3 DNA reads TGTGCCAGCAGTGAACTCACGGCCACCGGGGAGCTGTTTTTT. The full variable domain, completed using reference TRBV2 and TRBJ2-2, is EPEVTQTPSHQVTQMGQEVILRCVPISNHLYFYWYRQILGQKVEFLVSFYNNEISEKSEIFDDQFSVERPDGSNFTLKIRSTKLEDSAMYFCASSELTATGELFFGEGSRLTVL.

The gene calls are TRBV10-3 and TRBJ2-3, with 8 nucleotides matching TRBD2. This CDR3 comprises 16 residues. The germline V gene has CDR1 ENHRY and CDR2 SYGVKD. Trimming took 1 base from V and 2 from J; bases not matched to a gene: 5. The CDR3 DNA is TGTGCCATCAGTGAGTTGGCTAGCGGGCACACAGATACGCAGTATTTT. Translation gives CAISELASGHTDTQYF.

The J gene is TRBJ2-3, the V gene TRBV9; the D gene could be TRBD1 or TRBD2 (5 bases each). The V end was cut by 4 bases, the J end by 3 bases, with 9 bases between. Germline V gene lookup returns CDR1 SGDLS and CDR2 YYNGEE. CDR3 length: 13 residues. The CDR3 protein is CASSLGTTDTQYF. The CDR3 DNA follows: TGTGCCAGCAGCCTCGGGACGACAGATACGCAGTATTTT.

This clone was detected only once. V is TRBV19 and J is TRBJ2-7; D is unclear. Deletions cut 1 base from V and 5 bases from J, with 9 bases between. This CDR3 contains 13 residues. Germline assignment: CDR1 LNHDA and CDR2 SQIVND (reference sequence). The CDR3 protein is CASSIVGVHEQYF. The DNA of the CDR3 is TGTGCCAGTAGTATAGTAGGCGTCCACGAGCAGTACTTC.

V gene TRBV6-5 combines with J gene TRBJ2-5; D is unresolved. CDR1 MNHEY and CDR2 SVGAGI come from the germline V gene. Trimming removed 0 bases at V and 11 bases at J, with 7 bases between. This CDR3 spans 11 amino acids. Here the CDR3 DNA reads TGTGCCAGCAGTTACTCTGGGTCGCAGTACTTC. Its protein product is CASSYSGSQYF.

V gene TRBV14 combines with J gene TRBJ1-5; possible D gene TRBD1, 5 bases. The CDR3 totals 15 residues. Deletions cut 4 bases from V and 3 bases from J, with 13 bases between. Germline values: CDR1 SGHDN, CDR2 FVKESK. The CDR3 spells CASSPRSRANQPQHF. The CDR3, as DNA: TGTGCCAGCAGCCCGAGGTCCAGGGCCAATCAGCCCCAGCATTTT.

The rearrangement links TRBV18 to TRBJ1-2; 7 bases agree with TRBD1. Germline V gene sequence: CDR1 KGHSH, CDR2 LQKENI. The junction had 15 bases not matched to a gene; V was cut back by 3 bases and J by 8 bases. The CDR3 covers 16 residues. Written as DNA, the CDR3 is TGTGCCAGCTCACCCGATAGGACCCCAGGGGGGGACGGCTACACCTTC. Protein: CASSPDRTPGGDGYTF.

This CDR3 reads CASIRGANYGYTF. DNA of the CDR3: TGTGCCAGCATCCGAGGGGCTAACTATGGCTACACCTTC. The V and J genes are TRBV25-1 and TRBJ1-2, with TRBD1 as a possible D gene (5 bases). The ends were cut back, 7 bases at V and 0 bases at J, with 9 bases in the middle. The CDR3 loop spans 13 amino acids. Germline V gives CDR1 MGHDK, CDR2 SYGVNS.

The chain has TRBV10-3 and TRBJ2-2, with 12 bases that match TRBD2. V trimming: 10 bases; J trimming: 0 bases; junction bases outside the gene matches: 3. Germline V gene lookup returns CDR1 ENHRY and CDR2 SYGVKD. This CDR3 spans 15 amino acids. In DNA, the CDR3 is TGTGCCACGAGGACTAGCGGGGCGAACACCGGGGAGCTGTTTTTT. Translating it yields CATRTSGANTGELFF.

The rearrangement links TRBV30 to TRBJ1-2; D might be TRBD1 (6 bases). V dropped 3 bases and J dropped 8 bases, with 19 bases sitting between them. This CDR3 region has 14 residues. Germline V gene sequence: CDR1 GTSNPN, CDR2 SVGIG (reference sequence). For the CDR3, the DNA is TGTGCCTGGAGCGGGGACATCACGACGGAGGGCTACACCTTC. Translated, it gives CAWSGDITTEGYTF.

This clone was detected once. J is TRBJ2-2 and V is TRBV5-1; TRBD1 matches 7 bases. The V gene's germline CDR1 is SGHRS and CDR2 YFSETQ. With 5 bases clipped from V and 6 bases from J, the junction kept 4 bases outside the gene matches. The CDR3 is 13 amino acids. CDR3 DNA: TGCGCCAGCAGAGAGGGGGCCGCCGGGGAGCTGTTTTTT. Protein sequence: CASREGAAGELFF.

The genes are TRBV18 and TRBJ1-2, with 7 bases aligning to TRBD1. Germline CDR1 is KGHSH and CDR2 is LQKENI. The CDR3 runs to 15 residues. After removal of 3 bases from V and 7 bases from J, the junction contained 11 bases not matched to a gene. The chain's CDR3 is CASSPAVVGGGGYTF. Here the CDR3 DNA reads TGTGCCAGCTCACCTGCTGTTGTAGGGGGCGGTGGCTACACCTTC.